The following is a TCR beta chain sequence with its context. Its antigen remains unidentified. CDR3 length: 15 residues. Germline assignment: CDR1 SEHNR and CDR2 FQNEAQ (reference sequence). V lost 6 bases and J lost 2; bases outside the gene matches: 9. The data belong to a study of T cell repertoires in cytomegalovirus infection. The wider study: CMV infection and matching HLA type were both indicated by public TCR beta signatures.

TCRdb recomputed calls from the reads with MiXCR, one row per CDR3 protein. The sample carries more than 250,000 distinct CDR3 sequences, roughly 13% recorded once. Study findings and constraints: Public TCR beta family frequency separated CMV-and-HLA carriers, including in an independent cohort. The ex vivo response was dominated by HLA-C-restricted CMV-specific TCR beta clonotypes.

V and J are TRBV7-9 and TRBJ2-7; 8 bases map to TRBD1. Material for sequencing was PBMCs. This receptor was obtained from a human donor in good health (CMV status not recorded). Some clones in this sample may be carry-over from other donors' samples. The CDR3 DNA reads TGTGCCAGCAGAGATGACAGGGGCCGACCCTACGAGCAGTACTTC. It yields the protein CASRDDRGRPYEQYF.